This TCR beta chain was retrieved from a study of T cells after yellow fever vaccination. CDR3 length: 18 amino acids. V shed 3 bases, J shed 1 base, and the junction held 10 bases outside the gene matches. CDR1 is SGHDN and CDR2 is FVKESK in the germline V gene. TCRdb re-derived calls from the 5' RACE reads in MiXCR, one entry per CDR3 protein. The top ten hold 20% to 25% of the sample, which has over 300,000 distinct CDR3 sequences, around 3.9% seen once. This clonotype was picked up many times. Sample: PBMCs, taken on the day of the yellow fever booster vaccination. This receptor was identified in a man aged 18-30 years who received the YFV17D yellow fever vaccine. The chain couples TRBV14 to TRBJ2-1; 9 nucleotides agree with TRBD1. The CDR3 coding sequence is TGTGCCAGCAGCCACCTAACGACCGGGACAGGGTCCTACAATGAGCAGTTCTTC. Translating it yields CASSHLTTGTGSYNEQFF.